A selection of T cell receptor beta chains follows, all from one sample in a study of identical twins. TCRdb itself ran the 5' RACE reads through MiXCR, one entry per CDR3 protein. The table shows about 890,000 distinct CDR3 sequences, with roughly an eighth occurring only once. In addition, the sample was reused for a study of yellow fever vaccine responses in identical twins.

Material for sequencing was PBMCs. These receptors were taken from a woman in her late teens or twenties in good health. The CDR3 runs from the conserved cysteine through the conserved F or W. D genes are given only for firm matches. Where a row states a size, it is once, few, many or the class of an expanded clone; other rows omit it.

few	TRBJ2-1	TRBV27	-	CASSFGRAGGRYEQFF	TGTGCCAGCAGTTTTGGTCGGGCAGGGGGGAGGTATGAGCAGTTCTTC
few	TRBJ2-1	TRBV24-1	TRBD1	CATSDPGQGANEQFF	TGTGCCACCAGTGACCCGGGACAGGGCGCCAATGAGCAGTTCTTC
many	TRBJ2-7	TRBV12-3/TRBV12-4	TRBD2	CASSLVLAGSYEQYF	TGTGCCAGCAGTTTAGTACTAGCGGGTTCCTACGAGCAGTACTTC
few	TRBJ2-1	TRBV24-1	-	CATSDWAGAGDEQFF	TGTGCCACCAGTGATTGGGCAGGGGCTGGCGATGAGCAGTTCTTC
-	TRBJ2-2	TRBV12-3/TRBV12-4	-	CASREQEQGTGELFF	TGTGCCAGCAGAGAACAGGAGCAGGGTACCGGGGAGCTGTTTTTT
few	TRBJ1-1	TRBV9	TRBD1	CASSVGTENTEAFF	TGTGCCAGCAGCGTCGGGACAGAGAACACTGAAGCTTTCTTT
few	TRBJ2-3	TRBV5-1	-	CASSLAEGALPSTDTQYF	TGCGCCAGCAGCTTGGCCGAAGGGGCGCTACCTAGCACAGATACGCAGTATTTT
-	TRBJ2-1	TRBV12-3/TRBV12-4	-	CASSLITGMGPNEQFF	TGTGCCAGCAGTTTAATCACCGGGATGGGCCCAAATGAGCAGTTCTTC
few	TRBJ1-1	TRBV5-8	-	CASSWVYTEAFF	TGTGCCAGCAGCTGGGTATACACTGAAGCTTTCTTT
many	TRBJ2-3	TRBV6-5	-	CASSYSAGGIITDTQYF	TGTGCCAGCAGTTACTCGGCCGGGGGAATTATCACAGATACGCAGTATTTT
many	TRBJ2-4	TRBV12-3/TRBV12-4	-	CASSLQGAKNIQYF	TGTGCCAGCAGTTTACAGGGGGCCAAAAACATTCAGTACTTC
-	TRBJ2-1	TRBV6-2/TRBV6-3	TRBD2	CASSPAAGVGEQFF	TGTGCCAGCAGTCCGGCAGCGGGAGTAGGTGAGCAGTTCTTC
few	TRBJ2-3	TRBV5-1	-	CASSLSGRGGTDTQYF	TGCGCCAGCAGCTTAAGTGGAAGAGGGGGCACAGATACGCAGTATTTT
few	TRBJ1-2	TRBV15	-	CATSIGSASAYGYTF	TGTGCCACCAGCATAGGATCCGCAAGCGCCTATGGCTACACCTTC
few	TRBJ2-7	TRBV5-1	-	CASSLEVGGPYEQYF	TGCGCCAGCAGCTTGGAAGTCGGGGGGCCCTACGAGCAGTACTTC
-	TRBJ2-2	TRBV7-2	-	CASSLDWGNGELFF	TGTGCCAGCAGCTTAGATTGGGGGAATGGGGAGCTGTTTTTT
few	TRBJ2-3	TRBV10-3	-	CAISVLVGGNTDTQYF	TGTGCCATCAGTGTTCTGGTCGGCGGGAACACAGATACGCAGTATTTT
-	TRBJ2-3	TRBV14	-	CASSQFSGSYTDTQYF	TGTGCCAGCAGCCAATTTTCGGGCAGCTACACAGATACGCAGTATTTT
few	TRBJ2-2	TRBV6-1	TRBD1	CASTETGSTGELFF	TGTGCCAGCACTGAGACAGGGAGCACCGGGGAGCTGTTTTTT
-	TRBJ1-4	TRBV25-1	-	CASSEHRGDNEKLFF	TGTGCCAGCAGTGAACACAGAGGGGATAATGAAAAACTGTTTTTT